This TCR beta chain came from a study of CD8 T cells in ankylosing spondylitis. Overall study results and limits: Earlier studies detected some motif variants in reactive arthritis synovial fluid and blood. Made up of 7 to 9 highly homologous variants, a TCR beta motif appeared characteristic of ankylosing spondylitis blood.

This clonotype came up many times. Antigen unknown. The germline V gene encodes CDR1 SGHVS and CDR2 FQNEAQ. The CDR3 has 15 amino acids. The V end lost 1 base, the J end lost 3 bases, and 12 bases lay between the germline ends. 5'-RACE, quantitative and with molecular barcodes, yielded the TCR beta libraries. TCRdb re-called the 5' RACE reads through MiXCR, storing one row per CDR3 protein. The table lists fewer than 150,000 distinct CDR3 sequences, around 6.6% of them singletons, with around 11% in the top ten. The sequenced sample consisted of blood, either unsorted or a sorted T cell fraction (not recorded which). V and J are TRBV7-8 and TRBJ1-1; D uncertain. This clonotype was obtained from a female donor with ankylosing spondylitis or in good health (not recorded which). CDR3 sequence (DNA): TGTGCCAGCAGCTTAGGGGCTAGAGGGTACACTGAAGCTTTCTTT. Residues: CASSLGARGYTEAFF. The complete variable domain, with remaining parts taken from reference TRBV7-8 and TRBJ1-1, reads GAGVSQSPRYKVAKRGQDVALRCDPISGHVSLFWYQQALGQGPEFLTYFQNEAQLDKSGLPSDRFFAERPEGSVSTLKIQRTQQEDSAVYLCASSLGARGYTEAFFGQGTRLTVV.